Listed below are T cell receptor beta chains from one sample, sequenced in a study of T cell responses to AZD1222 COVID-19 vaccine. Some clones are missing from TCRdb's copy, which holds only in-frame ones; the method was immunoSEQ multiplex PCR. The table records about 100,000 clones, over 75% of them present only once. The sample here was peripheral blood, taken 28 days after the second AZD1222 dose. Receptors originate from an adult who received the AZD1222 COVID-19 vaccine. The CDR3 runs from the conserved cysteine through the conserved F or W. D genes are given only for firm matches. Clone size appears in some rows only: once, few, many, or a class for an expanded clone.

j_gene,v_gene,abundance,d_gene,CDR3aa,CDR3nt
TRBJ1-2,TRBV10-3,NA,NA,CAISSGAFYGYTF,TGTGCCATCAGTTCAGGGGCCTTCTATGGCTACACCTTC
TRBJ1-6,TRBV9,once,TRBD1,CASSPSAGGSYNSPLHF,TGTGCCAGCAGCCCCTCGGCAGGGGGCTCCTATAATTCACCCCTCCACTTT
TRBJ1-4,TRBV4-2,NA,NA,CASSQFPVGAANEKLFF,TGTGCCAGCAGCCAATTTCCCGTGGGGGCAGCTAATGAAAAACTGTTTTTT
TRBJ2-7,TRBV7-6,once,NA,CASSLTSSSYEQYF,TGTGCCAGCAGCTTAACGTCGAGCTCCTACGAGCAGTACTTC
TRBJ1-4,TRBV19,NA,NA,CASSIKARRNGRNEKLFF,TGTGCCAGTAGTATTAAGGCACGGCGTAACGGGAGGAATGAAAAACTGTTTTTT
TRBJ2-7,TRBV24-1,once,TRBD1,CATSDPGTGAIEQYF,TGTGCCACCAGTGACCCCGGGACAGGGGCGATCGAGCAGTACTTC
TRBJ1-2,TRBV5-6,NA,TRBD1,CASSGDRGLDGYTF,TGTGCCAGCAGCGGGGACAGGGGGCTGGATGGCTACACCTTC
TRBJ2-7,TRBV9,NA,NA,CASSVDPGQGPYEQYF,TGTGCCAGCAGCGTAGATCCGGGACAAGGGCCCTACGAGCAGTACTTC
TRBJ1-1,TRBV5-1,NA,NA,CASSFGPTRGGVTEAFF,TGCGCCAGCAGCTTCGGACCTACACGCGGGGGAGTCACTGAAGCTTTCTTT
TRBJ1-2,TRBV25-1,once,TRBD1,CASNRGGGYGYTF,TGTGCCAGTAATAGAGGGGGCGGGTATGGCTACACCTTC
TRBJ2-7,TRBV7-3,NA,NA,CASSLMVGPSYEQYF,TGTGCCAGCAGCTTAATGGTGGGCCCCTCCTACGAGCAGTACTTC
TRBJ1-2,TRBV28,NA,NA,CASSQLSPDGYTF,TGTGCCAGCAGCCAACTTTCTCCGGATGGCTACACCTTC
TRBJ1-2,TRBV5-1,NA,TRBD1,CASSSETGGSIYGYTF,TGCGCCAGCAGCTCGGAAACAGGGGGTTCGATCTATGGCTACACCTTC
TRBJ2-4,TRBV4-2,NA,NA,CASSQDFAGKAKNIQYF,TGTGCCAGCAGCCAAGATTTCGCGGGAAAAGCCAAAAACATTCAGTACTTC
TRBJ1-1,TRBV28,NA,NA,CASSLTPNTEAFF,TGTGCCAGCAGTTTAACACCGAACACTGAAGCTTTCTTT
TRBJ1-5,TRBV19,NA,NA,CASSIAQDYNQPQHF,TGTGCCAGTAGTATAGCGCAGGATTACAATCAGCCCCAGCATTTT
TRBJ1-2,TRBV27,medium-sized,NA,CASIPPVGTNNYGYTF,TGTGCCAGCATCCCCCCCGTTGGTACGAATAACTATGGCTACACCTTC
TRBJ2-3,TRBV5-1,NA,TRBD1,CASSHRTGGEDTQYF,TGCGCCAGCAGCCACAGGACAGGGGGCGAAGATACGCAGTATTTT
TRBJ1-4,TRBV28,NA,TRBD1,CASSLSPGQGNEKLFF,TGTGCCAGCAGTTTAAGTCCGGGACAGGGTAATGAAAAACTGTTTTTT
TRBJ2-1,TRBV5-6,NA,NA,CASSFVRGNEQFF,TGTGCCAGCAGCTTCGTAAGGGGAAATGAGCAGTTCTTC
TRBJ1-6,TRBV5-6,once,NA,CASSQGFAPLHF,TGTGCCAGCAGCCAGGGTTTTGCACCCCTCCACTTT
TRBJ1-2,TRBV12-5,NA,TRBD1,CASGSDRAHLYGYTF,TGTGCTAGTGGTTCCGACAGGGCCCATCTCTATGGCTACACCTTC
TRBJ2-7,TRBV20-1,few,NA,CSASSLEQYF,TGCAGTGCTAGTTCCCTTGAGCAGTACTTC
TRBJ2-7,TRBV10-3,NA,NA,CAIRGAGAPAEQYF,TGTGCCATCAGGGGGGCAGGGGCTCCGGCCGAGCAGTACTTC
TRBJ1-1,TRBV9,NA,TRBD1,CASSPKTGGATEAFF,TGTGCCAGCAGCCCAAAGACAGGGGGGGCGACTGAAGCTTTCTTT
TRBJ1-1,TRBV30,NA,NA,CAWRKGAEAFF,TGTGCCTGGAGGAAGGGGGCTGAAGCTTTCTTT
TRBJ1-5,TRBV5-6,NA,TRBD1,CASSFMTGGEEPQHF,TGTGCCAGCAGCTTTATGACAGGGGGAGAAGAGCCCCAGCATTTT
TRBJ2-7,TRBV5-1,once,TRBD2,CASSLDGLAGVSEQYF,TGCGCCAGCAGCTTGGACGGACTAGCGGGAGTATCCGAGCAGTACTTC
TRBJ2-7,TRBV13,few,NA,CASSFGLYEQYF,TGTGCCAGCAGCTTCGGACTCTACGAGCAGTACTTC
TRBJ1-2,TRBV28,NA,TRBD1,CASSSPPTGLNGYTF,TGTGCCAGCAGTTCGCCTCCGACAGGGCTAAACGGCTACACCTTC
TRBJ1-2,TRBV28,NA,NA,CASNLAGAGNYGYTF,TGTGCCAGCAACCTCGCCGGGGCCGGGAACTATGGCTACACCTTC
TRBJ1-4,TRBV18,NA,NA,CASSHTGSQLFF,TGTGCCAGCTCCCATACAGGGTCCCAACTGTTTTTT